This record looks at one T cell receptor beta chain sequence and its context. Its antigen is currently unknown. The germline V gene has CDR1 SGHNT and CDR2 YENEEA. V trimming: 1 base; J trimming: 6 bases; junction bases outside the gene matches: 13. The CDR3 totals 17 residues. The data are from a study of cytomegalovirus exposure and HLA in healthy donors. Study outcomes and limitations: Researchers counted around 170 TCR beta chains as cytomegalovirus-associated.

The PCR employed 60 Vbeta primers together with 13 Jbeta primers. Clones were read by immunoSEQ multiplex PCR, and TCRdb kept only the in-frame ones, dropping some. The sample includes fewer than 200,000 clones, approximately 80% of them seen just once. The rearrangement uses TRBV11-3 and TRBJ2-7, with 9 bases that match TRBD1. The specimen was PBMCs. This receptor was identified in a woman aged 18-29 years in good health and CMV-seronegative. Written as DNA, the CDR3 is TGTGCCAGCAGCTTAGGCTGGGGTTGGGACAGGGAATCCGAGCAGTACTTC. The encoded protein is CASSLGWGWDRESEQYF.